The 20 T cell receptor beta chains below come from one sample, sequenced in a study of T-cell memory formation after mild COVID-19. Each CDR3 protein gets one entry after TCRdb re-called the 5' RACE reads with MiXCR. This table has fewer than 700,000 distinct CDR3 sequences, roughly 18% appearing once. Sequencing was performed on PBMCs or a T cell subset sorted from them (not recorded which). The receptors stem from an adult woman who had mild COVID-19 (a few samples of this study predate the infection). Cell type and time point are not known.

This clonotype was seen a few times. The rearrangement joins TRBV27 to TRBJ2-2; a weak D match, TRBD1 (6 bases). The CDR3 has 16 amino acids. CDR1 MNHEY and CDR2 SMNVEV come from the germline V gene (reference sequence). With 7 bases removed from V and 3 bases from J, the gap between germline ends came to 18 bases. The CDR3 nucleotides are TGTGCCAGCACGATGTATGGGGGCGCGGACACCGGGGAGCTGTTTTTT. Amino acid sequence: CASTMYGGADTGELFF.

This clonotype was detected a few times. This chain links TRBV20-1 with TRBJ1-1; D is ambiguous. The V gene lost 3 bases and the J gene lost 1 base, with 12 bases spanning the gap. The V gene's germline CDR1 is DFQATT and CDR2 SNEGSKA (reference sequence). The CDR3 contains 14 residues. The CDR3 DNA reads TGCAGTGCTAGTACCGGGAGTACGAACACTGAAGCTTTCTTT. The encoded protein is CSASTGSTNTEAFF.

This clonotype was counted only a few times. The chain combines TRBV30 with TRBJ2-5; D possibly corresponds to TRBD1 (6 bases). V lost 5 bases and J 5 bases, leaving 9 bases between the germline ends. Germline loops: CDR1 GTSNPN, CDR2 SVGIG (reference sequence). The length of the CDR3 is 11 residues. CDR3 DNA: TGTGCCTGGGGCCAGGGGGAGACCCAGTACTTC. It translates to CAWGQGETQYF.

This chain joins TRBV2 and TRBJ2-7; unclear D gene. Trimming took off 2 bases at V and 2 bases at J, with 10 bases between the two ends. CDR1 and CDR2 from the germline V gene are SNHLY and FYNNEI. This CDR3 has 14 amino acids. CDR3: CASSEWPETYEQYF. As DNA, the CDR3 is TGTGCCAGCAGTGAATGGCCAGAAACCTACGAGCAGTACTTC.

The V gene is TRBV7-9, the J gene TRBJ1-1; D is ambiguous. CDR1 is SEHNR, CDR2 FQNEAQ, per germline (reference sequence). Trimming shortened V by 5 bases and J by 2 bases, and 12 bases separated the two germline ends. This CDR3 comprises 14 residues. The chain's CDR3 is CASSLPVFNTEAFF. CDR3 nucleotides: TGTGCCAGCAGCCTACCTGTCTTTAACACTGAAGCTTTCTTT. Full variable domain (missing parts from reference TRBV7-9 and TRBJ1-1): DTGVSQNPRHKITKRGQNVTFRCDPISEHNRLYWYRQTLGQGPEFLTYFQNEAQLEKSRLLSDRFSAERPKGSFSTLEIQRTEQGDSAMYLCASSLPVFNTEAFFGQGTRLTVV.

The chain employs TRBV18 and TRBJ1-1, with D perhaps matching TRBD1 (5 bases). CDR1 is KGHSH and CDR2 is LQKENI in the germline V gene. Deletions cut 1 base from V and 5 bases from J, with 11 bases between. The CDR3 length is 14 residues. The CDR3 sequence is CASSPRRGETEAFF. CDR3 nucleotides: TGTGCCAGCTCACCACGTAGGGGAGAGACTGAAGCTTTCTTT. The full variable domain, rest sourced from reference TRBV18 and TRBJ1-1, is NAGVMQNPRHLVRRRGQEARLRCSPMKGHSHVYWYRQLPEEGLKFMVYLQKENIIDESGMPKERFSAEFPKEGPSILRIQQVVRGDSAAYFCASSPRRGETEAFFGQGTRLTVV.

The chain recombines TRBV7-9 with TRBJ2-5; TRBD2 agrees at 7 bases. This CDR3 is built from 15 residues. Per germline, CDR1 SEHNR and CDR2 FQNEAQ (reference sequence). The trim removed 3 bases at V and 2 bases at J, leaving 6 bases unmatched. Written as DNA, the CDR3 is TGTGCCAGCAGCTTTGAGCGGGGCATACAAGAGACCCAGTACTTC. Its translation is CASSFERGIQETQYF.

The table lists this clonotype with a few counts. CDR3 region: CASSSTGTRFVNEQFF. The CDR3 nucleotides are TGTGCCAGCAGTTCAACCGGGACGAGGTTTGTCAATGAGCAGTTCTTC. The chain employs TRBV7-2 and TRBJ2-1; D possibly matches TRBD1 or TRBD2 (5 bases each). Between the trimmed V and J ends, which lost 6 bases and 6 bases, there was a span of 21 bases. The CDR3 is 16 amino acids. Per germline, CDR1 SGHTA and CDR2 FQGNSA.

This clonotype was counted a few times. The V call is TRBV24-1, the J call TRBJ2-1; TRBD2 matches 13 bases. This CDR3 has 15 amino acids. Germline CDR1 is KGHDR and CDR2 is SFDVKD. The ends lost 9 bases at V and 2 bases at J; junction bases unmatched: 3. The CDR3 nucleotides are TGTGCCACCGGGACTAGCGGGAAAGCCTACAATGAGCAGTTCTTC. Translated: CATGTSGKAYNEQFF.

The J gene is TRBJ2-7, the V gene TRBV4-1; D is uncertain. The CDR3 sequence is 11 residues long. Trimming removed 0 bases from V and 10 bases from J, with 7 bases in between. CDR1 is MGHRA and CDR2 is YSYEKL in the germline V gene. CDR3 coding DNA: TGCGCCAGCAGCCAAGATAAGGCCCAGTACTTC. It codes for CASSQDKAQYF.

The chain uses TRBV7-6 and TRBJ1-2, with D possibly being TRBD1 (6 bases). The germline CDR1 and CDR2 sequences are SGHVS and FNYEAQ. This CDR3 region has 13 residues. The germline V and J ends were trimmed by 6 bases and 3 bases, with 11 bases remaining between them. The CDR3 coding sequence is TGTGCCAGCAGTCACGGACAGTACTATGGCTACACCTTC. The encoded protein is CASSHGQYYGYTF.

This clonotype was detected a few times. This chain connects TRBV9 to TRBJ2-1; 11 bases are shared with TRBD1. Germline V gene data show CDR1 as SGDLS and CDR2 as YYNGEE. Unmatched junction bases numbered 8, after V lost 3 bases and J lost 9 bases. This CDR3 spans 15 amino acids. CDR3 in amino acids: CASSEDRGLTGEQFF. CDR3 nucleotides: TGTGCCAGCAGCGAGGACAGGGGGCTAACTGGTGAGCAGTTCTTC.

This clonotype has ten or more counts. The chain recombines TRBV20-1 with TRBJ2-2; 8 nucleotides align to TRBD1. This CDR3 is 14 amino acids long. Germline loops: CDR1 DFQATT, CDR2 SNEGSKA (reference sequence). The trim removed 6 bases at V and 0 bases at J, leaving 3 bases unmatched. The CDR3 loop is CSAQGAANTGELFF. For the CDR3, the DNA is TGCAGTGCGCAGGGGGCAGCGAACACCGGGGAGCTGTTTTTT.

This chain links TRBV12-3 or TRBV12-4 with TRBJ2-3; D gene uncertain. Trimming removed 7 bases at V and 6 bases at J, with 17 bases between. This CDR3 region has 14 residues. This chain's CDR3 is CASIPRRPMDTQYF. For the CDR3, the DNA is TGTGCCAGCATTCCCCGGCGCCCAATGGATACGCAGTATTTT.

The gene calls are TRBV12-3 or TRBV12-4 and TRBJ1-3; D remains unclear. The CDR3 is 13 amino acids. Trimming took 6 bases from V and 0 from J, leaving 6 bases between them. The CDR3 protein is CASSPPSGNTIYF. Written as DNA, the CDR3 is TGTGCCAGCAGCCCCCCCTCTGGAAACACCATATATTTT.

The rearrangement joins TRBV9 to TRBJ2-1, with 7 positions matching TRBD2. In germline, CDR1 is SGDLS, CDR2 YYNGEE. V dropped 6 bases and J dropped 5; count of bases not matched to a gene: 8. The CDR3 sequence is 14 residues long. This CDR3 is CASTSGGLNNEQFF. The DNA of the CDR3 is TGTGCCAGCACCTCGGGAGGCCTTAACAATGAGCAGTTCTTC.

This clonotype has just one count. This chain uses TRBV15 with TRBJ2-7; D tentatively reads TRBD1 or TRBD2 (6 bases each). V lost 0 bases and J 0 bases, leaving 12 bases between the germline ends. Germline loops: CDR1 LNHNV, CDR2 YYDKDF (reference sequence). The CDR3 loop spans 16 amino acids. The CDR3 DNA reads as TGTGCCACCAGCAGAGAGCAGGGGCGGGGCTCCTACGAGCAGTACTTC. This codes for CATSREQGRGSYEQYF.

The chain couples TRBV2 to TRBJ1-6; D perhaps matches TRBD1 (5 bases). This CDR3 contains 14 residues. Trimming stripped 9 bases from V and 10 bases from J, with 19 bases between. Germline lookup yields CDR1 SNHLY and CDR2 FYNNEI. The CDR3 sequence: CARLPDRRGSPLHF. CDR3 DNA: TGTGCCAGGCTGCCCGACCGACGGGGGTCACCCCTCCACTTT.

This clonotype was seen only a few times. The CDR3 DNA follows: TGTGCCAGCAGTCTACAGGGGGGCGTAACCGGGGAGCTGTTTTTT. Its translation: CASSLQGGVTGELFF. V is TRBV12-3 or TRBV12-4 and J is TRBJ2-2; 8 bases are a match to TRBD1. The J segment lost 5 bases and the V segment lost 5 bases, leaving 7 bases of the junction unmatched. The CDR3 is made up of 15 amino acids.

This clonotype was observed a few times. The J gene is TRBJ2-3, the V gene TRBV7-2, with 8 bases matching TRBD1. CDR3 length: 15 residues. V was clipped by 4 bases and J by 4 bases; unmatched bases: 7. CDR1 is SGHTA and CDR2 is FQGNSA in the germline V gene. For the CDR3, the DNA is TGTGCCAGCAGCTCTAGACAGGGGAATGCAGATACGCAGTATTTT. This translates into CASSSRQGNADTQYF.